The 24 T cell receptor beta chains below were found in one sample sequenced in a study of cytomegalovirus exposure and HLA in healthy donors. Libraries were prepared by immunoSEQ multiplex PCR; TCRdb keeps only in-frame clonotypes and omits some of them. The sample lists tens of thousands of clones; 95% to 97% were seen once. Specimen: PBMCs. These receptors were obtained from a woman aged 18 to 35 in good health and CMV-seropositive.

The chain is built from TRBV15 and TRBJ2-6, with a tentative D call TRBD2 (5 bases). Germline values: CDR1 LNHNV, CDR2 YYDKDF (reference sequence). Trimming took 1 base from V and 0 from J, leaving 7 bases between them. The CDR3 totals 16 residues. The CDR3 here is CATSRVGVSGANVLTF. DNA for the CDR3: TGTGCCACCAGCAGAGTCGGGGTCTCTGGGGCCAACGTCCTGACTTTC.

The chain recombines TRBV12-5 with TRBJ2-5; TRBD1 agrees at 7 bases. This CDR3 spans 15 amino acids. The V segment lost 7 bases and the J segment 3 bases; nucleotides outside the gene matches: 11. The germline V gene encodes CDR1 LGHNT and CDR2 FRNRAP. The CDR3 nucleotides are TGTGCTAGTGCCCGAACAGGGGTGGAGGAAGAGACCCAGTACTTC. It specifies CASARTGVEEETQYF.

The chain recombines TRBV7-9 with TRBJ2-1; possibly TRBD2 for D (5 bases). Looked up from germline, CDR1 is SEHNR and CDR2 is FQNEAQ (reference sequence). V was shortened by 5 bases and J by 7 bases, with 12 bases between the two germline ends. The CDR3 is 13 amino acids. The CDR3 DNA reads TGTGCCAGCAGCGTCCAGCCGGGGAATGAGCAGTTCTTC. Translation gives CASSVQPGNEQFF.

This chain joins TRBV2 and TRBJ2-2, with D unclear. V was trimmed by 2 bases and J by 9 bases, leaving 13 bases between them. In germline, CDR1 is SNHLY, CDR2 FYNNEI. CDR3 length: 14 amino acids. The CDR3, as DNA: TGTGCCAGCAGTGAAACTGGAGTTTCCAGGGAGCTGTTTTTT. Amino acid sequence: CASSETGVSRELFF.

The CDR3 DNA sequence: TGTGCCTGGACTAACTCTGGGGCCAACGTCCTGACTTTC. Encoded protein: CAWTNSGANVLTF. The V and J genes are TRBV30 and TRBJ2-6; D remains unclear. This CDR3 is 13 amino acids long. V lost 4 bases and J lost 0, with 4 bases in between. Looked up from germline, CDR1 is GTSNPN and CDR2 is SVGIG (reference sequence).

The chain carries TRBV7-9 and TRBJ1-4, with 9 bases aligning to TRBD1. Germline-derived CDR1 and CDR2 are SEHNR and FQNEAQ (reference sequence). This CDR3 is 16 amino acids long. The J segment lost 6 bases and the V segment lost 4 bases, leaving 9 bases of the junction unmatched. CDR3 amino acids: CASSSRDRELDEKLFF. The CDR3 DNA is TGTGCCAGCAGCTCCCGGGACAGGGAGTTGGATGAAAAACTGTTTTTT.

This chain joins TRBV9 and TRBJ2-2, with D possibly being TRBD1 (7 bases). The CDR3 loop spans 17 amino acids. V shed 3 bases and J shed 5 bases, with 20 bases lying between them. Germline-derived CDR1 and CDR2 are SGDLS and YYNGEE. CDR3 sequence reads: CASSAQGGTVGTGELFF. CDR3 DNA sequence: TGTGCCAGCAGCGCCCAAGGGGGGACAGTAGGAACCGGGGAGCTGTTTTTT.

The chain links TRBV4-1 to TRBJ1-1; D unclear. Germline loops: CDR1 MGHRA, CDR2 YSYEKL. V was trimmed by 0 bases and J by 0 bases, leaving 20 bases between them. The CDR3 runs to 19 residues. This chain's CDR3 is CASSQDPRSGSRMNTEAFF. For the CDR3, the DNA is TGCGCCAGCAGCCAAGATCCGAGATCCGGGTCAAGGATGAACACTGAAGCTTTCTTT.

This sequence joins TRBV28 and TRBJ2-1; 8 bases map to TRBD2. This CDR3 comprises 13 residues. Germline V lookup: CDR1 MDHEN, CDR2 SYDVKM. The V gene end was trimmed by 5 bases and the J gene end by 13 bases; junction bases not matched to a gene: 10. The CDR3 region is CASSAGGVGRQFF. CDR3 DNA: TGTGCCAGCAGTGCCGGGGGGGTCGGTAGACAGTTCTTC.

V is TRBV5-8 and J is TRBJ2-1, with D possibly being TRBD2 (6 bases). Germline-derived CDR1 and CDR2 are SGHTS and YDEGEE. The length of the CDR3 is 19 residues. The V end was cut by 4 bases, the J end by 4 bases, with 27 bases between. The CDR3 DNA follows: TGTGCCAGCAGCGGCGTCGGGACTCTCTCTCTACCTCTTTACAATGAGCAGTTCTTC. This codes for CASSGVGTLSLPLYNEQFF.

This chain connects TRBV6-4 to TRBJ2-1, with 12 bases lining up with TRBD1. Losses at the gene ends were 2 bases for V and 10 bases for J; bases not matched to a gene: 6. The CDR3 totals 15 residues. Germline CDR1 and CDR2: MRHNA and SNTAGT. CDR3 protein: CASSDTPGQGAEQFF. As DNA, the CDR3 is TGTGCCAGCAGTGACACTCCGGGACAGGGGGCCGAGCAGTTCTTC.

The gene calls are TRBV28 and TRBJ2-7; D not certain. Trimming left V 3 bases short and J 0 bases short, with 12 bases between. The germline gives CDR1 MDHEN, CDR2 SYDVKM. The CDR3 totals 15 residues. The CDR3 DNA follows: TGTGCCAGCAGTTTCTCCGGGTCACTCTCCTACGAGCAGTACTTC. The encoded protein is CASSFSGSLSYEQYF. Combining the CDR3 with reference TRBV28 and TRBJ2-7 gives the whole variable domain DVKVTQSSRYLVKRTGEKVFLECVQDMDHENMFWYRQDPGLGLRLIYFSYDVKMKEKGDIPEGYSVSREKKERFSLILESASTNQTSMYLCASSFSGSLSYEQYFGPGTRLTVT.

The chain carries TRBV5-1 and TRBJ2-3, with D uncertain. Looked up from germline, CDR1 is SGHRS and CDR2 is YFSETQ. The CDR3 extends over 16 amino acids. V was shortened by 0 bases and J by 0 bases, with 11 bases between the two germline ends. As DNA, the CDR3 is TGCGCCAGCAGCTTGGTTGGTAGCACAAGCACAGATACGCAGTATTTT. It yields the protein CASSLVGSTSTDTQYF.

The chain combines TRBV28 with TRBJ2-7; D possibly corresponds to TRBD1 (6 bases). This CDR3 comprises 14 residues. Per the germline V gene, CDR1 is MDHEN and CDR2 is SYDVKM. Trimming stripped 5 bases from V and 2 bases from J, with 13 bases between. The CDR3 DNA is TGTGCCAGCAGTCGCGGACAGACCCCCTACGAGCAGTACTTC. This gives the protein CASSRGQTPYEQYF. Complete variable domain (other parts from reference TRBV28 and TRBJ2-7): DVKVTQSSRYLVKRTGEKVFLECVQDMDHENMFWYRQDPGLGLRLIYFSYDVKMKEKGDIPEGYSVSREKKERFSLILESASTNQTSMYLCASSRGQTPYEQYFGPGTRLTVT.

This chain joins TRBV7-6 and TRBJ1-3, with D hard to call. CDR1 and CDR2 from the germline V gene are SGHVS and FNYEAQ. This CDR3 comprises 15 residues. Deletions cut 5 bases from V and 4 bases from J, with 15 bases between. This CDR3 reads CASSANSGSGNTIYF. CDR3 nucleotides: TGTGCCAGCAGCGCAAACAGCGGATCGGGAAACACCATATATTTT. The whole variable domain, remainder taken from reference TRBV7-6 and TRBJ1-3, is GAGVSQSPRYKVTKRGQDVALRCDPISGHVSLYWYRQALGQGPEFLTYFNYEAQQDKSGLPNDRFSAERPEGSISTLTIQRTEQRDSAMYRCASSANSGSGNTIYFGEGSWLTVV.

The V call is TRBV10-3, the J call TRBJ1-2, with 8 nucleotides matching TRBD1. The CDR3 covers 15 residues. The germline CDR1 and CDR2 sequences are ENHRY and SYGVKD. After removal of 2 bases from V and 4 bases from J, the junction contained 6 bases not matched to a gene. CDR3 sequence: CAISESGQGPYGYTF. CDR3 nucleotides: TGTGCCATCAGTGAGAGTGGACAGGGACCCTATGGCTACACCTTC.

The CDR3 region has the DNA TGTGCCTGGAGTGTTTTACTACCGTTGGGCACTGAAGCTTTCTTT. As protein: CAWSVLLPLGTEAFF. This chain uses TRBV30 with TRBJ1-1; D unclear. Germline V gene lookup returns CDR1 GTSNPN and CDR2 SVGIG (reference sequence). This CDR3 comprises 15 residues. V lost 0 bases and J 4 bases, leaving 15 bases between the germline ends.

The J gene is TRBJ1-2, the V gene TRBV6-1; a possible D gene is TRBD1 (5 bases). The CDR3 consists of 16 residues. Per the germline V gene, CDR1 is MNHNS and CDR2 is SASEGT. V was cut by 0 bases and J by 4 bases, with 15 bases left in between. The CDR3 nucleotides read TGTGCCAGCAGTGAAGCGTGGACACGAGAATCCTATGGCTACACCTTC. Its translation is CASSEAWTRESYGYTF.

The rearrangement links TRBV4-1 to TRBJ1-4, with 9 bases fitting TRBD1. V lost 1 base and J lost 6; bases outside the gene matches: 0. Per germline, CDR1 MGHRA and CDR2 YSYEKL. The CDR3 loop spans 14 amino acids. The CDR3 loop is CASSQGQGDEKLFF. DNA of the CDR3: TGCGCCAGCAGCCAAGGACAGGGGGATGAAAAACTGTTTTTT.

This clone appeared a single time. V gene TRBV25-1 combines with J gene TRBJ2-1; 7 bases line up with TRBD2. V lost 4 bases to trimming and J lost 0 bases; unmatched junction nucleotides: 9. Germline assignment: CDR1 MGHDK and CDR2 SYGVNS. The CDR3 covers 17 residues. The CDR3 DNA follows: TGTGCCAGCAGTGCTGGTAGCGGGTTCAGCTCCTACAATGAGCAGTTCTTC. Its translation: CASSAGSGFSSYNEQFF.

The rearrangement joins TRBV2 to TRBJ2-7; 12 nucleotides match TRBD2. The ends lost 10 bases at V and 5 bases at J; junction bases unmatched: 9. The germline gives CDR1 SNHLY, CDR2 FYNNEI. This CDR3 region has 14 residues. For the CDR3, the DNA is TGTGCCACTAACCGACTAGCGGGAGCCCACGAGCAGTACTTC. Translated, it gives CATNRLAGAHEQYF.

The chain links TRBV6-4 to TRBJ2-1; 12 nucleotides line up with TRBD1. Trimming removed 3 bases from V and 4 bases from J; junction bases left unmatched: 7. The CDR3 extends over 17 amino acids. Germline lookup yields CDR1 MRHNA and CDR2 SNTAGT. CDR3 DNA sequence: TGTGCCAGCAGTGAGGGCAGGGACAGGGGGCCTTACAATGAGCAGTTCTTC. Residues: CASSEGRDRGPYNEQFF.

This chain uses TRBV7-9 with TRBJ2-1; TRBD2 aligns across 9 bases. CDR3 length equals 16 residues. V lost 7 bases to trimming and J lost 6 bases; unmatched junction nucleotides: 13. CDR1 is SEHNR, CDR2 FQNEAQ, per germline (reference sequence). The CDR3 sequence: CASKGGRAPSSNEQFF. For the CDR3, the DNA is TGTGCCAGCAAGGGCGGGAGGGCCCCATCTAGCAATGAGCAGTTCTTC.

The CDR3 reads CASSRWTVDQPQHF. The CDR3 DNA reads TGTGCCAGCAGCCGATGGACAGTAGATCAGCCCCAGCATTTT. This rearrangement joins TRBV5-5 to TRBJ1-5, with D maybe TRBD1 (6 bases). Germline CDR1 reads SGHKS; CDR2 reads YYEKEE (reference sequence). Deletions cut 4 bases from V and 5 bases from J, with 13 bases between. The CDR3 totals 14 residues.